The next 2 T cell receptor beta chains were all read from a single sample in a study of OX40 agonist ivuxolimab in advanced cancers. Clones were sequenced by immunoSEQ multiplex PCR, and TCRdb holds only the in-frame ones, with some missing. The sample carries 75,000 to 80,000 clones, more than 75% recorded once. Material: CD4+ or CD8+ T cells sorted from blood, obtained in a trial of the OX40 agonist ivuxolimab. These receptors were collected from an adult with an advanced solid tumor such as melanoma, head and neck, liver or kidney cancer.

The chain is built from TRBV7-3 and TRBJ2-1; either TRBD1 or TRBD2 may fit D (6 bases each). The V end lost 5 bases, the J end lost 6 bases, and 20 bases lay between the germline ends. The CDR3 consists of 16 residues. Germline CDR1 SGHTA, CDR2 FQGTGA. The CDR3 DNA reads TGTGCCAGCAGCGATTTCGGCCAAAGGGGGGTCAATGAGCAGTTCTTC. It translates to CASSDFGQRGVNEQFF.

The chain has TRBV2 and TRBJ1-1; TRBD1 aligns across 9 bases. J lost 6 bases, V lost 6 bases, and 8 bases had no gene match. This CDR3 is 14 amino acids long. The V gene's germline CDR1 is SNHLY and CDR2 FYNNEI. CDR3 sequence reads: CASSRGQGISEAFF. The DNA for the CDR3 is TGTGCCAGCAGCCGCGGACAGGGGATATCTGAAGCTTTCTTT.